This TCR beta chain appears in the sequencing data of a study of breast tumors, draining lymph nodes, adjacent tissues. Findings of the study overall: Data fit most tumor T cells coming from lymph node, expanding in tumor. Tumor TCR diversity was below lymph nodes but above nontumor tissue. Luminal-like breast cancer showed significantly greater tumor-nontumor repertoire similarity than basal-like breast cancer did. Data only fit, rather than demonstrated, lymph node origin of most tumor T cells.

V gave up 4 bases and J gave up 0 bases, with 11 bases separating them. The germline gives CDR1 SGHRS, CDR2 YFSETQ. This CDR3 spans 14 amino acids. Samples came from axillary lymph nodes draining the breast cancer. TCRdb reprocessed the multiplex PCR reads via MiXCR and lists one record per CDR3 protein. The table shows 140,000 to 150,000 distinct CDR3 sequences, with 32% occurring only once. Ten or more counts support this clonotype. Its antigen is not identified. The chain links TRBV5-1 to TRBJ2-7; D assignment may be TRBD1 or TRBD2 (5 bases each). Sequencing was done on a sample of axillary lymph node tissue. The source of this sequence is a female donor with breast cancer. Some clones in this sample may be carry-over from other donors' samples. The CDR3 region has the DNA TGCGCCAGCAGCATTGGGGACGTCTCCTACGAGCAGTACTTC. Protein sequence: CASSIGDVSYEQYF. Complete variable domain (other parts from reference TRBV5-1 and TRBJ2-7): KAGVTQTPRYLIKTRGQQVTLSCSPISGHRSVSWYQQTPGQGLQFLFEYFSETQRNKGNFPGRFSGRQFSNSRSEMNVSTLELGDSALYLCASSIGDVSYEQYFGPGTRLTVT.